These T cell receptor beta chains were read from a single sample in a study of molecular identifiers for immune sequencing clone quantification. TCRdb redid the calling of the PCR reads with MiXCR, one entry per CDR3 protein. This sample has 10,000 or so distinct CDR3 sequences, with about 18% found just once. The sequenced sample was naive CD8+ T cells from blood, with Jurkat cell RNA spiked in. The receptors shown here come from a human donor in good health. Some libraries in this study had Jurkat cell RNA spiked in. CDR3s include the opening cysteine and the closing phenylalanine or tryptophan. A D gene is named only where the DNA matches it firmly. Size is stated for part of the rows, as once, few or many counts, or as a class when the clone is expanded.

D,V,size,J,CDR3,DNA
.,TRBV2,medium-sized,TRBJ2-3,CASSPTDTQYF,TGTGCCAGCAGCCCCACAGATACGCAGTATTTT
TRBD1,TRBV20-1,medium-sized,TRBJ2-5,CSADRGQETQYF,TGCAGTGCTGACAGGGGCCAAGAGACCCAGTACTTC
.,TRBV6-5,medium-sized,TRBJ2-7,CASSYRQVYEQYF,TGTGCCAGCAGTTATAGGCAGGTCTACGAGCAGTACTTC
.,TRBV5-4,many,TRBJ1-2,CASSPTGTSNYGYTF,TGTGCCAGCAGCCCTACGGGGACTTCTAACTATGGCTACACCTTC
.,TRBV5-1,medium-sized,TRBJ2-7,CASSWGREQYF,TGCGCCAGCAGCTGGGGGCGCGAGCAGTACTTC
.,TRBV2,many,TRBJ1-5,CASSEFQENQPQHF,TGTGCCAGCAGTGAATTCCAGGAAAATCAGCCCCAGCATTTT
.,TRBV23-1,medium-sized,TRBJ2-5,CASSHQSEGGEQETQYF,TGCGCCAGCAGTCACCAAAGTGAGGGGGGAGAACAAGAGACCCAGTACTTC
TRBD2,TRBV7-8,few,TRBJ2-1,CASSPQELANEQFF,TGTGCCAGCAGCCCTCAGGAACTAGCGAATGAGCAGTTCTTC
.,TRBV20-1,medium-sized,TRBJ2-7,CSARDIQRASYEQYF,TGCAGTGCTAGAGACATCCAGCGGGCGAGCTACGAGCAGTACTTC
TRBD2,TRBV29-1,few,TRBJ2-1,CGVDLAGAYNEQFF,TGCGGCGTGGATCTAGCGGGAGCTTACAATGAGCAGTTCTTC
TRBD2,TRBV5-1,medium-sized,TRBJ2-3,CASSLYPLAGVADTQYF,TGCGCCAGCAGCCTCTACCCACTAGCGGGAGTCGCCGATACGCAGTATTTT
TRBD2,TRBV4-1,medium-sized,TRBJ2-1,CASSPSGRGVNEQFF,TGCGCCAGCAGCCCTAGCGGGAGGGGTGTAAATGAGCAGTTCTTC
TRBD2,TRBV7-2,few,TRBJ2-5,CASSIRTSGSSWETQYF,TGTGCCAGCAGCATAAGGACTAGCGGCAGTTCTTGGGAGACCCAGTACTTC
TRBD2,TRBV10-3,medium-sized,TRBJ2-7,CATRPGLAGNYEQYF,TGTGCCACCCGCCCGGGACTAGCGGGGAACTACGAGCAGTACTTC
.,TRBV5-1,medium-sized,TRBJ1-2,CASSYVDSNYGYTF,TGCGCCAGCAGCTACGTAGACAGCAACTATGGCTACACCTTC
.,TRBV7-8,medium-sized,TRBJ2-1,CASSFIWLGPSSYNEQFF,TGTGCCAGCAGCTTCATATGGTTGGGCCCCTCTTCATACAATGAGCAGTTCTTC
.,TRBV19,medium-sized,TRBJ2-1,CASSIAGAPNNEQFF,TGTGCCAGTAGTATAGCAGGAGCCCCAAACAATGAGCAGTTCTTC
TRBD2,TRBV4-2,many,TRBJ2-7,CASSQDSGLVVTQSEQYF,TGTGCAAGCAGCCAAGATTCGGGACTAGTGGTAACTCAGAGCGAGCAGTACTTC
TRBD2,TRBV4-1,many,TRBJ2-7,CASSQVLLAGGGSYEQYF,TGCGCCAGCAGCCAAGTCTTACTAGCGGGAGGGGGGTCCTACGAGCAGTACTTC
.,TRBV6-1,medium-sized,TRBJ1-5,CASARGDYSNQPQHF,TGTGCCAGCGCGCGGGGAGATTATAGCAATCAGCCCCAGCATTTT
.,TRBV6-2/TRBV6-3,many,TRBJ2-4,CASSYSHLQIAKNIQYF,TGTGCCAGCAGTTACTCGCATCTTCAGATAGCCAAAAACATTCAGTACTTC
TRBD1,TRBV10-3,medium-sized,TRBJ1-4,CAISGDRENEKLFF,TGTGCCATCAGCGGGGACAGGGAAAATGAAAAACTGTTTTTT
.,TRBV27,many,TRBJ2-2,CASSPGRGGELFF,TGTGCCAGCAGTCCCGGCAGGGGAGGGGAGCTGTTTTTT
.,TRBV6-2/TRBV6-3,.,TRBJ1-1,CASRKQNTEAFF,TGTGCCAGCAGGAAACAGAACACTGAAGCTTTCTTT
TRBD2,TRBV7-2,few,TRBJ2-7,CASSLISGRGEQYF,TGTGCCAGCAGCTTAATAAGCGGGAGGGGCGAGCAGTACTTC
TRBD2,TRBV11-2,.,TRBJ2-1,CASSLEWTSPSDEQFF,TGTGCCAGCAGCTTAGAATGGACTAGCCCCAGTGATGAGCAGTTCTTC
TRBD2,TRBV20-1,medium-sized,TRBJ2-3,CSAPLGLAGFTDTQYF,TGCAGTGCTCCCCTGGGGCTAGCGGGATTCACAGATACGCAGTATTTT
.,TRBV11-2,medium-sized,TRBJ2-1,CASSSLSWDEQFF,TGTGCCAGCAGCTCCCTGTCATGGGATGAGCAGTTCTTC
.,TRBV7-2,medium-sized,TRBJ2-2,CASSPSGPAGELFF,TGTGCCAGCAGCCCTTCCGGTCCAGCCGGGGAGCTGTTTTTT